The clone carrying this T cell receptor beta chain was found a few times. The antigen remains unidentified. CDR1 MNHEY and CDR2 SMNVEV come from the germline V gene (reference sequence). The V and J ends lost 0 bases and 10 bases respectively, with 12 bases between them. The CDR3 contains 13 residues. TCRdb re-called the PCR reads with MiXCR, one entry per CDR3 protein. The profile shows some 580,000 distinct CDR3 sequences, 25% of them singletons. The source of the sample is a study of molecular identifiers for immune sequencing clone quantification. Study outcomes and limitations: Spiked Jurkat TCR RNA originating from one cell could reportedly be identified amid approximately 900,000 naive cells.

Sequencing used naive CD8+ T cells from blood, with Jurkat cell RNA spiked in. Subset specified: FACS-sorted CD8+CD4-CCR7+CD45RA+ naive T cells. This sequence joins TRBV27 and TRBJ2-5; D call uncertain. This receptor was taken from a human donor in good health. Some libraries in this study had Jurkat cell RNA spiked in. CDR3 coding DNA: TGTGCCAGCAGTTTATCTTACCGCTTGGACCAGTACTTC. Its translation: CASSLSYRLDQYF.